The entry below gives a single T cell receptor beta chain sequence along with its context. The protocol was immunoSEQ multiplex PCR, while the TCRdb copy is restricted to in-frame clones and leaves out a portion. The sample carries 100,000 to 150,000 clones, approximately 71% recorded once. The V gene end was trimmed by 5 bases and the J gene end by 7 bases; junction bases not matched to a gene: 4. This CDR3 comprises 12 residues. The sample originates from a study of blood T cell repertoires in COVID-19. The sequenced sample was peripheral blood. This clonotype originated in a woman in her 70s with acute or convalescent COVID-19. The V and J genes are TRBV12-3 or TRBV12-4 and TRBJ1-1; 7 nucleotides line up with TRBD1. The CDR3, as DNA: TGTGCCAGCAGTCGCCGGGACAGTGAAGCTTTCTTT. This gives the protein CASSRRDSEAFF.